The 2 T cell receptor beta chains given below trace back to one sample, sequenced in a study of identical twins. TCRdb itself ran the 5' RACE reads through MiXCR, one entry per CDR3 protein. Of hundreds of thousands of distinct CDR3 sequences in the sample, 21% are singletons; the top ten hold roughly 4%. These data were likewise used in another study, on T cells expressing NK-cell markers.

The sequencing sample was made of PBMCs. These receptors were collected from a woman aged 18 to 35 in good health.

This clonotype was seen only a few times. The rearrangement joins TRBV20-1 to TRBJ2-1, with 7 bases matching TRBD2. This CDR3 region has 15 residues. V lost 2 bases, J lost 2 bases, and 6 bases stayed unmatched. Germline V gives CDR1 DFQATT, CDR2 SNEGSKA (reference sequence). CDR3 DNA sequence: TGCAGTGCTAGACATCTAGCGGAGGCCTACAATGAGCAGTTCTTC. Translating it yields CSARHLAEAYNEQFF.

The V gene is TRBV15, the J gene TRBJ2-6, with a possible D match to TRBD1 (5 bases). The germline V gene encodes CDR1 LNHNV and CDR2 YYDKDF (reference sequence). V lost 4 bases and J 0 bases, leaving 16 bases between the germline ends. The CDR3 runs to 18 residues. In nucleotides, the CDR3 is TGTGCCACCAGCACAGACAGAGGCTCCCACTCTGGGGCCAACGTCCTGACTTTC. It codes for CATSTDRGSHSGANVLTF.